These 18 T cell receptor beta chains were all obtained from the same sample, sequenced in a study of blood T cell repertoires in COVID-19. Profiled with immunoSEQ multiplex PCR; TCRdb holds only in-frame clones, not every one. This table holds about half a million clones, roughly 88% found once. Sequencing was done on a sample of peripheral blood. The receptors originated from a human donor in a cohort sampled during active COVID-19.

The chain has TRBV6-5 and TRBJ2-4, with D perhaps TRBD1 (6 bases). Germline V lookup: CDR1 MNHEY, CDR2 SVGAGI. CDR3 length equals 14 residues. Trimming took off 6 bases at V and 2 bases at J, with 11 bases between the two ends. This CDR3 is CASRNRETKNIQYF. The CDR3 DNA sequence: TGTGCCAGCAGAAACAGGGAAACCAAAAACATTCAGTACTTC.

This sequence joins TRBV7-9 and TRBJ2-1; 7 bases are a match to TRBD2. Trimming took 8 bases from V and 9 from J; bases not matched to a gene: 13. The CDR3 runs 14 residues. The germline CDR1 and CDR2 sequences are SEHNR and FQNEAQ (reference sequence). The CDR3 nucleotides are TGTGCCAGCGAGGCTAGCGGCGGAGTGGTTGAGCAGTTCTTC. Translation gives CASEASGGVVEQFF.

The rearrangement joins TRBV5-4 to TRBJ2-1; 8 bases align to TRBD1. Germline V lookup: CDR1 SGHNT, CDR2 YYREEE (reference sequence). Losses at the gene ends were 4 bases for V and 2 bases for J; bases not matched to a gene: 8. The CDR3 is 16 amino acids. The CDR3 here is CASSTQIQGAYNEQFF. CDR3 nucleotides: TGTGCCAGCAGCACGCAGATACAGGGGGCCTACAATGAGCAGTTCTTC.

The chain carries TRBV20-1 and TRBJ1-4, with 10 bases fitting TRBD1. V dropped 3 bases and J dropped 0; count of bases not matched to a gene: 7. There are 17 residues in the CDR3. The germline V gene encodes CDR1 DFQATT and CDR2 SNEGSKA (reference sequence). The CDR3 DNA reads as TGCAGTGCTAGTGGTCCCGGGACAGGGGCAACTAATGAAAAACTGTTTTTT. Amino acids: CSASGPGTGATNEKLFF.

This sequence joins TRBV12-3 or TRBV12-4 and TRBJ2-1; 8 nucleotides align to TRBD1. V dropped 6 bases and J dropped 15; count of bases not matched to a gene: 10. The CDR3 loop spans 12 amino acids. The CDR3 DNA sequence: TGTGCCAGCAGCATAGGGGACAGGCGAGGGTTCTTC. Encoded protein: CASSIGDRRGFF.

To note about this clone: This same CDR3 is encoded by further DNA sequences in the sample. The CDR3 bases are TGTGCCAGCAGCTTAGGGTCAGGAGGCTATGGCTACACCTTC. It encodes CASSLGSGGYGYTF. The rearrangement uses TRBV7-9 and TRBJ1-2; D remains unclear. The V end lost 1 base, the J end lost 4 bases, and 10 bases lay between the germline ends. The CDR3 length is 14 residues. CDR1 is SEHNR, CDR2 FQNEAQ, per germline (reference sequence).

The gene calls are TRBV3-1 (or the pseudogene TRBV3-2) and TRBJ2-3; D gene unclear. The CDR3 sequence is 15 residues long. Per the germline V gene, CDR1 is LGHDT and CDR2 is YNNKEL (reference sequence). V shed 2 bases and J shed 0 bases, with 9 bases lying between them. The CDR3 region is CASSQTYYSTDTQYF. DNA for the CDR3: TGTGCCAGCAGCCAAACCTACTATAGCACAGATACGCAGTATTTT.

J is TRBJ1-4 and V is TRBV7-9; D may be TRBD1 (6 bases). Trimming shortened V by 4 bases and J by 8 bases, and 20 bases separated the two germline ends. The germline gives CDR1 SEHNR, CDR2 FQNEAQ (reference sequence). The CDR3 extends over 16 amino acids. The CDR3: CASSSQRDNAREKLFF. For the CDR3, the DNA is TGTGCCAGCAGCTCCCAAAGGGACAATGCGAGGGAAAAACTGTTTTTT.

The CDR3 here is CAWSGRGVSEKLFF. The CDR3 DNA is TGTGCCTGGAGCGGTCGGGGGGTGTCGGAAAAACTGTTTTTT. This chain links TRBV30 with TRBJ1-4; possibly TRBD1 for D (5 bases). Germline lookup yields CDR1 GTSNPN and CDR2 SVGIG (reference sequence). The CDR3 has 14 residues. V was cut by 3 bases and J by 8 bases, with 16 bases left in between.

The count of this clone is one. The chain links TRBV7-9 to TRBJ2-5; maybe TRBD2 (7 bases). The CDR3 covers 14 residues. The V gene lost 1 base and the J gene lost 5 bases, with 11 bases spanning the gap. CDR1 and CDR2 from the germline V gene are SEHNR and FQNEAQ (reference sequence). The CDR3 nucleotides are TGTGCCAGCAGCTTAGTCGGGGGGCGCGAGACCCAGTACTTC. Amino acids: CASSLVGGRETQYF.

This clone showed up just a few times. The V call is TRBV30, the J call TRBJ2-7; 9 bases match TRBD1. The CDR3 has 16 amino acids. V shed 2 bases, J shed 6 bases, and the junction held 14 bases outside the gene matches. Germline V gives CDR1 GTSNPN, CDR2 SVGIG (reference sequence). The CDR3 nucleotides read TGTGCCTGGAGTCCGCCCTGGACAGGGGAAAGGTCCGAGCAGTACTTC. Its protein product is CAWSPPWTGERSEQYF.

V is TRBV30 and J is TRBJ1-5, with D possibly TRBD1 on 5 matching bases. Germline CDR1 GTSNPN, CDR2 SVGIG (reference sequence). V was clipped by 2 bases and J by 5 bases, with 16 bases between them. The CDR3 extends over 15 amino acids. In nucleotides, the CDR3 is TGTGCCTGGAGTATCCCTGGACGGGGGGATCAGCCCCAGCATTTT. Protein sequence: CAWSIPGRGDQPQHF.

This clone was seen at least ten times. The chain uses TRBV2 and TRBJ1-2; no reliable D call. Germline V gene lookup returns CDR1 SNHLY and CDR2 FYNNEI. The CDR3 consists of 14 residues. The V and J ends lost 3 bases and 4 bases respectively, with 12 bases between them. The CDR3 sequence: CASSDQVIGYGYTF. CDR3 coding DNA: TGTGCCAGCAGTGACCAGGTCATAGGCTATGGCTACACCTTC.

This clone was seen only once. The chain is built from TRBV24-1 and TRBJ2-6; 8 nucleotides align to TRBD2. CDR1 KGHDR and CDR2 SFDVKD come from the germline V gene. This CDR3 is 15 amino acids long. V shed 5 bases and J 12 bases; nucleotides not matched to a gene: 11. The chain's CDR3 is CATSANGGGSGVLTF. The CDR3 coding sequence is TGTGCCACCAGTGCCAATGGCGGGGGGTCCGGCGTCCTGACTTTC.

The gene calls are TRBV30 and TRBJ2-6; 7 nucleotides match TRBD2. After removal of 3 bases from V and 2 bases from J, the junction contained 4 bases not matched to a gene. This CDR3 comprises 15 residues. Germline loops: CDR1 GTSNPN, CDR2 SVGIG (reference sequence). The CDR3, as DNA: TGTGCCTGGAGCGCCGGGAGGACTGGGGCCAACGTCCTGACTTTC. Its protein is CAWSAGRTGANVLTF.

The rearrangement joins TRBV14 to TRBJ1-1; 7 nucleotides line up with TRBD1. In germline, CDR1 is SGHDN, CDR2 FVKESK. Trimming took 1 base from V and 5 from J; bases not matched to a gene: 7. The CDR3 loop spans 15 amino acids. In DNA, the CDR3 is TGTGCCAGCAGCCAAGTTCGAGGGGGCTTGACTGAAGCTTTCTTT. Protein sequence: CASSQVRGGLTEAFF.

This sequence joins TRBV29-1 and TRBJ1-1; D is possibly TRBD1 (5 bases). Germline V gives CDR1 SQVTM, CDR2 ANQGSEA. The V gene lost 6 bases and the J gene lost 3 bases, with 14 bases spanning the gap. The CDR3 contains 13 residues. The CDR3 spells CSVLGGGDTEAFF. The DNA of the CDR3 is TGCAGCGTCCTGGGGGGGGGTGACACTGAAGCTTTCTTT.

The V and J genes are TRBV28 and TRBJ1-5; D unclear. Trimming pared 10 bases from V and 5 bases from J, leaving 15 bases between. Germline V CDR1 and CDR2: MDHEN, SYDVKM. The CDR3 runs 13 residues. The CDR3 sequence is CATTPGWDQPQHF. For the CDR3, the DNA is TGTGCCACCACTCCAGGATGGGATCAGCCCCAGCATTTT.